This T cell receptor beta chain is drawn from a study of cytomegalovirus exposure and HLA in healthy donors. Study-level findings and limits: Among CMV-associated TCR beta chains, most appeared HLA-restricted in a later analysis. A later analysis reportedly found that, within productive TCRs, an Asian-associated ancestry cluster had fewer N-insertions than the mean observed across the approximately 700 donors. Researchers counted 180 or so TCR beta chains as cytomegalovirus-associated. TCR sequences were mostly rare, though some public TCRs occurred in many donors.

CDR3 length: 13 residues. CDR1 is SGDLS and CDR2 is YYNGEE in the germline V gene. V was clipped by 7 bases and J by 8 bases; unmatched bases: 3. As to this clone: The antigen is undetermined.

Researchers ran the PCR with 60 Vbeta and 13 Jbeta primers. The data were produced by immunoSEQ multiplex PCR, yet TCRdb's version contains in-frame clones alone and is incomplete. This table has 150,000 to 200,000 clones, approximately 80% appearing once. The sample consisted of PBMCs. This chain joins TRBV9 and TRBJ1-6, with 10 bases aligning to TRBD1. The TCR sequence derives from a woman younger than 35 in good health and CMV-seronegative. CDR3 nucleotides: TGTGCCAGCTCCGGGACAGGGGATTCACCCCTCCACTTT. The encoded protein is CASSGTGDSPLHF.